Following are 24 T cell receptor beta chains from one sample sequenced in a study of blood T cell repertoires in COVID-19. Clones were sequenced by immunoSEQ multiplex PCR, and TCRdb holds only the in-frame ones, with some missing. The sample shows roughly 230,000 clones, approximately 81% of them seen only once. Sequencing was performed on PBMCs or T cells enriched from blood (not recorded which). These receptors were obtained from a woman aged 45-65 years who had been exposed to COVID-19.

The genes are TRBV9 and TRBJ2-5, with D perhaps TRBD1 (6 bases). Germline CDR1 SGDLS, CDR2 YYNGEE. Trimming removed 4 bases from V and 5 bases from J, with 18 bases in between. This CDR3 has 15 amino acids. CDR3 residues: CASSPRDTRGETQYF. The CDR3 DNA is TGTGCCAGCAGCCCCCGGGACACCCGAGGGGAGACCCAGTACTTC.

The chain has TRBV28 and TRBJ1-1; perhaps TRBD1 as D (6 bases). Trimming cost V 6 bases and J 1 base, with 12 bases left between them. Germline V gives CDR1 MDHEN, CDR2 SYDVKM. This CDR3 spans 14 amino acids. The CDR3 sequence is CASREGGENTEAFF. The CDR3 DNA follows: TGTGCCAGCAGAGAAGGGGGGGAGAACACTGAAGCTTTCTTT.

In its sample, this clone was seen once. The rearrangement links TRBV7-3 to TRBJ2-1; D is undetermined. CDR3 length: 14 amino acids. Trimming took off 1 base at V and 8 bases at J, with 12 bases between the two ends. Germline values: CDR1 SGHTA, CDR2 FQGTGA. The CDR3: CASSLSPSAHEQFF. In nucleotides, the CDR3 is TGTGCCAGCAGCTTAAGTCCCAGCGCCCATGAGCAGTTCTTC.

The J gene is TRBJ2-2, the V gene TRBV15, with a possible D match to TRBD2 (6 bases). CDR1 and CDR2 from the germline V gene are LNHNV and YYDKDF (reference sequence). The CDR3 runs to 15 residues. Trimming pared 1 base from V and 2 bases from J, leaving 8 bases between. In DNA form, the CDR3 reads TGTGCCACCAGCAGAGGGACTACCAACACCGGGGAGCTGTTTTTT. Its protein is CATSRGTTNTGELFF.

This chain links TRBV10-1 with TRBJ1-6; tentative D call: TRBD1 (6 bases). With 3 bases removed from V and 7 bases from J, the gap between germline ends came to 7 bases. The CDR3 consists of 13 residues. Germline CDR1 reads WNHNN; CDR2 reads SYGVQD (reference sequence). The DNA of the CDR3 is TGCGCCAGCAGTGAAAGGGGGAATTCACCCCTCCACTTT. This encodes CASSERGNSPLHF.

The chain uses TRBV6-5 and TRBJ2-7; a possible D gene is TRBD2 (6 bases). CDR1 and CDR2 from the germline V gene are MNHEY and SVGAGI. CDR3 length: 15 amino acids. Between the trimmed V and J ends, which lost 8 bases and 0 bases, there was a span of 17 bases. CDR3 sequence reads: CASSRGAGASYEQYF. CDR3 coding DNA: TGTGCCAGCTCCCGCGGGGCGGGCGCCTCCTACGAGCAGTACTTC.

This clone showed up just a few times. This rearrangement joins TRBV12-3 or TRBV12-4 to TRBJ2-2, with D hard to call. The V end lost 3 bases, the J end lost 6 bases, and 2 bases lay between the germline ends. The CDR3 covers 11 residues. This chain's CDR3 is CASSFSGELFF. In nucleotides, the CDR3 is TGTGCCAGCAGTTTCTCCGGGGAGCTGTTTTTT.

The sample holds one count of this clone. The CDR3 coding sequence is TGTGCCAGCAGCCCCACCCACGGGAGCAATCAGCCCCAGCATTTT. This encodes CASSPTHGSNQPQHF. The V call is TRBV11-2, the J call TRBJ1-5; D is uncertain. Germline CDR1 and CDR2: SGHAT and FQNNGV. The V end was cut by 5 bases, the J end by 1 base, with 12 bases between. The CDR3 has 15 residues.

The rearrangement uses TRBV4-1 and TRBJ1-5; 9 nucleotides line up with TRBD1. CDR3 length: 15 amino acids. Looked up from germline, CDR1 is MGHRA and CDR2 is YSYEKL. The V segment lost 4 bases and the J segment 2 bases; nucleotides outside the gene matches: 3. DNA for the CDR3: TGCGCCAGCAGCCTCAGACAGGGGGGCAATCAGCCCCAGCATTTT. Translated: CASSLRQGGNQPQHF.

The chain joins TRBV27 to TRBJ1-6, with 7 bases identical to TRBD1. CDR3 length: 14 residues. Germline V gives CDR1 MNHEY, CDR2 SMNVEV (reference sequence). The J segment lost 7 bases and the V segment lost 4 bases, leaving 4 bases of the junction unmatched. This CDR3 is CASSWTGRNSPLHF. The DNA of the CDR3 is TGTGCCAGCAGTTGGACAGGCCGCAATTCACCCCTCCACTTT.

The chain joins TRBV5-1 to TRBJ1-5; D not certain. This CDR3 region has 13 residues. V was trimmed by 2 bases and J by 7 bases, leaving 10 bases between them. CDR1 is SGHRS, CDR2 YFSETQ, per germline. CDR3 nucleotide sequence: TGCGCCAGCAGCTTTAGAGGCCGACAGCCCCAGCATTTT. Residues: CASSFRGRQPQHF.

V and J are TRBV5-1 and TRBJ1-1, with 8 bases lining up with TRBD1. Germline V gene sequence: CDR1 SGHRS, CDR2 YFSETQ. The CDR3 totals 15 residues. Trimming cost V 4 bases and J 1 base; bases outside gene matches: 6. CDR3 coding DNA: TGCGCCAGCAGCCCAGGGACAGGTCCGAACACTGAAGCTTTCTTT. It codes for CASSPGTGPNTEAFF.

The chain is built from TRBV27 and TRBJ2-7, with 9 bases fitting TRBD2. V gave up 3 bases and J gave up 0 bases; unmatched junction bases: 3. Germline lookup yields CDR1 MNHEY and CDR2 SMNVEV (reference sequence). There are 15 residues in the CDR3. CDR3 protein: CASSFASGVSYEQYF. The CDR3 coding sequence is TGTGCCAGCAGTTTTGCTAGCGGGGTCTCCTACGAGCAGTACTTC.

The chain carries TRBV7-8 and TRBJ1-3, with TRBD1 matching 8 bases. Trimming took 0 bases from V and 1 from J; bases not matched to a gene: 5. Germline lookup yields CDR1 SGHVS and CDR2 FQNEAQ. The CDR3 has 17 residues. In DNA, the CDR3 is TGTGCCAGCAGCTTAGCTTGGGACAGGAGTTCTGGAAACACCATATATTTT. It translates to CASSLAWDRSSGNTIYF. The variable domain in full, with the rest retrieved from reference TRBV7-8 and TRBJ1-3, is GAGVSQSPRYKVAKRGQDVALRCDPISGHVSLFWYQQALGQGPEFLTYFQNEAQLDKSGLPSDRFFAERPEGSVSTLKIQRTQQEDSAVYLCASSLAWDRSSGNTIYFGEGSWLTVV.

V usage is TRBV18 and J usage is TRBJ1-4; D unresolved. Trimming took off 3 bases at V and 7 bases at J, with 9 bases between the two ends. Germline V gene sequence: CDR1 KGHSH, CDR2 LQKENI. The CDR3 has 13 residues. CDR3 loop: CASSPIGGEKLFF. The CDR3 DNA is TGTGCCAGCTCACCCATCGGAGGTGAAAAACTGTTTTTT.

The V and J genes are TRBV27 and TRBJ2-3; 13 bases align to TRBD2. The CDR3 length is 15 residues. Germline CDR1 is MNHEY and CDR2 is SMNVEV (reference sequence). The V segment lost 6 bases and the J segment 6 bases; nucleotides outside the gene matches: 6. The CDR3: CASSGLAGVGDTQYF. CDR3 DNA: TGTGCCAGCAGCGGACTAGCGGGGGTAGGGGATACGCAGTATTTT.

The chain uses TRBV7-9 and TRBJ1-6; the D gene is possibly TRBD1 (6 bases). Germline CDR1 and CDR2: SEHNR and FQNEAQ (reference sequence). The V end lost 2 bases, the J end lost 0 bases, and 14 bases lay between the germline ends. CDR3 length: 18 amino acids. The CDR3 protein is CASSLPTGPFSYNSPLHF. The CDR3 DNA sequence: TGTGCCAGCAGCTTACCGACAGGTCCTTTCTCCTATAATTCACCCCTCCACTTT. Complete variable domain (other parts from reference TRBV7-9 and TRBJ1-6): DTGVSQNPRHKITKRGQNVTFRCDPISEHNRLYWYRQTLGQGPEFLTYFQNEAQLEKSRLLSDRFSAERPKGSFSTLEIQRTEQGDSAMYLCASSLPTGPFSYNSPLHFGNGTRLTVT.

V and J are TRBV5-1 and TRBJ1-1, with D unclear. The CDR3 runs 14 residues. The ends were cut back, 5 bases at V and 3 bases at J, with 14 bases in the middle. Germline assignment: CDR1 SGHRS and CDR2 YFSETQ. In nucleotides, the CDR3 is TGCGCCAGCAGTCGGATCCTGAGGGACACTGAAGCTTTCTTT. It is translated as CASSRILRDTEAFF.

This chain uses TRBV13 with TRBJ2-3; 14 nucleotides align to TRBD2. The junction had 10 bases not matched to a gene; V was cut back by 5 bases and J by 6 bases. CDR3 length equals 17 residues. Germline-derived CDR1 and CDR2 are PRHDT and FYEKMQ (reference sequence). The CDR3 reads CASSLRRLAGGPDTQYF. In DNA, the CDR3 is TGTGCCAGCAGCCTTAGGAGACTAGCGGGGGGGCCTGATACGCAGTATTTT.

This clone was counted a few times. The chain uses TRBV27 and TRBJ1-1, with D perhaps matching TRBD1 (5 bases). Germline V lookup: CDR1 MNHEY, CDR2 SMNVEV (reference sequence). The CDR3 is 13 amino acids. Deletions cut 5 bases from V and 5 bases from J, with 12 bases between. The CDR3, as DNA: TGTGCCAGCAGTCCTCTGGGGCCGACTGAAGCTTTCTTT. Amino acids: CASSPLGPTEAFF.

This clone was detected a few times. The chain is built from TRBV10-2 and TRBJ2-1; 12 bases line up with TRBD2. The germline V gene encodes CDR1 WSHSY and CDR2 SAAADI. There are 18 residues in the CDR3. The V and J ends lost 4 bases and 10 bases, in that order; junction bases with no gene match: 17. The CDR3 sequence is CASSVGLGLLAGGHEQFF. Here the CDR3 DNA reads TGCGCCAGCAGTGTTGGCCTCGGACTGCTAGCGGGGGGGCACGAGCAGTTCTTC.

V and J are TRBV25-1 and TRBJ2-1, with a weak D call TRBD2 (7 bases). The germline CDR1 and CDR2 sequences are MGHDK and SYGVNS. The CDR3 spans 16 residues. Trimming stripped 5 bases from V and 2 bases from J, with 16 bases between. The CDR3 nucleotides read TGTGCCAGCAGTAAAGGGCGGGGGCGTACCTACAATGAGCAGTTCTTC. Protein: CASSKGRGRTYNEQFF.

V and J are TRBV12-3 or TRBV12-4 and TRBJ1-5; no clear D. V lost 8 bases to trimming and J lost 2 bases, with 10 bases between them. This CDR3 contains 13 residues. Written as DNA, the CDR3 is TGTGCCAGCGGGGAGGTCCGCAATCAGCCCCAGCATTTT. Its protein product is CASGEVRNQPQHF.

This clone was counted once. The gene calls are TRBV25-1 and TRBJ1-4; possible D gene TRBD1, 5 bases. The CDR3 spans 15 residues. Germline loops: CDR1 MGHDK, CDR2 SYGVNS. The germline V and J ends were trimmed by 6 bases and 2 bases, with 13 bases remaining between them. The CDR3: CASSPNRPTNEKLFF. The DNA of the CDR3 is TGTGCCAGCAGCCCTAACAGGCCGACTAATGAAAAACTGTTTTTT. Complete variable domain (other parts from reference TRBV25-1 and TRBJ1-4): EADIYQTPRYLVIGTGKKITLECSQTMGHDKMYWYQQDPGMELHLIHYSYGVNSTEKGDLSSESTVSRIRTEHFPLTLESARPSHTSQYLCASSPNRPTNEKLFFGSGTQLSVL.